This T cell receptor beta chain was found in a study of T-cell reconstitution after alpha-beta-depleted transplantation in children. Findings and limits, study-wide: Alpha-beta T cells about two months after transplant reportedly derived from several hundred expanded graft clones.

During its preparation, the TCRbeta library received unique molecular identifiers. Using its own MiXCR run on the PCR reads, TCRdb lists one record per CDR3 protein. The profile shows 440,000 or so distinct CDR3 sequences, about 45% of them singletons. On this clonotype itself: Its antigen is unidentified.

This CDR3 region has 14 residues. Trimming cost V 2 bases and J 2 bases, with 13 bases left between them. Germline V gene lookup returns CDR1 DFQATT and CDR2 SNEGSKA (reference sequence). Sample: PBMCs, taken before TCRalphabeta/CD19-depleted stem cell transplant. V and J are TRBV20-1 and TRBJ2-7; D may be TRBD1 or TRBD2 (5 bases each). The receptor was isolated from a girl between 2 and 10 years old with aplastic anemia, due to receive a stem cell transplant. The CDR3 sequence: CSARWGMGTYEQYF. The CDR3 DNA follows: TGCAGTGCTAGATGGGGGATGGGGACCTACGAGCAGTACTTC.